This T cell receptor (beta chain) was found in a study of blood T cell repertoires in COVID-19 (dated by TCRdb to the early 2020s). Looking at the study overall: Samples covering the acute and convalescent phases of COVID-19 were provided by collaborators in the United States, Italy and Spain. The material from the prospective study consisted of cDNA or gDNA derived from T cells, B-cell-depleted T cells, or PBMCs. Subjects who had been exposed to COVID-19, were actively infected with it, or had recovered from it provided the deeply sampled blood TCRbeta repertoires that made up the dataset. The repertoires were released in a freely available public database intended as a resource for research on the immune response to SARS-CoV-2. Samples were obtained from the ongoing ImmuneRACE study (first 160 participants) and from 1,254 subjects provided by 6 global collaborators. A de-identified subject ID, COVID-19 status, age in years and sex were almost always included in the sample metadata. Where HLA class I and class II types were available, the types were taken from metadata supplied by the sample provider, not from assay-based typing.

The immunoSEQ Assay, a bias-controlled multiplex PCR, was used to amplify TCRbeta CDR3 regions from genomic DNA. For the original study's pipeline: Within the assay, amplification of reference gene primers was used to estimate how many nucleated cells each sample contained. To quantify the absolute abundance of each unique TCRbeta CDR3 rearrangement, sequence reads were collapsed and filtered. For each sample, productive Simpson clonality was calculated as the square root of Simpson's diversity index over productive rearrangements. The table was pulled from immuneACCESS by TCRdb, which kept in-frame rearrangements only. Such tables lose some clones; where checked, under half of the loss comes from unresolved V genes, and the rest has no known cause. For V, J and clone size, that table is used; D and trimming come from the DNA. Here the sample has about 100,000 clones; around four fifths occur a single time. The ten largest account for 13% of the sample.

Collaborating institutions collected whole blood in K2EDTA tubes following their own protocols. For TCRbeta analysis, collaborator samples were shipped as frozen whole blood, as isolated PBMCs, or as DNA extracted from either sample type. On the study overall, not on this receptor specifically: How much clinical and demographic metadata was included differed by source and by participant, and the metadata was provided uncurated.

The CDR3 contains 15 residues, cysteine and phenylalanine counted. The retained sequence is limited to the CDR3, 45 bases, with the frame set at the first base. V loses 5 bases at its end and J loses 0 bases; junction bases beyond the gene matches: 5. Looking up the germline V gene yields CDR1 SGHTA and CDR2 FQGNSA. As regards this clone: It has no known antigen specificity. No quality values exist for individual bases; no much larger clone is one base distant.

The receptor's source is a man aged 50-59 years with active or convalescent COVID-19. Sequenced input: peripheral blood. The chain joins TRBV7-2 to TRBJ2-7, with 9 central nucleotides matching TRBD2. The encoded CDR3 is CASSASGRSSYEQYF. At the DNA level, the sequence is TGTGCCAGCAGCGCGAGCGGGAGGAGCTCCTACGAGCAGTACTTC.